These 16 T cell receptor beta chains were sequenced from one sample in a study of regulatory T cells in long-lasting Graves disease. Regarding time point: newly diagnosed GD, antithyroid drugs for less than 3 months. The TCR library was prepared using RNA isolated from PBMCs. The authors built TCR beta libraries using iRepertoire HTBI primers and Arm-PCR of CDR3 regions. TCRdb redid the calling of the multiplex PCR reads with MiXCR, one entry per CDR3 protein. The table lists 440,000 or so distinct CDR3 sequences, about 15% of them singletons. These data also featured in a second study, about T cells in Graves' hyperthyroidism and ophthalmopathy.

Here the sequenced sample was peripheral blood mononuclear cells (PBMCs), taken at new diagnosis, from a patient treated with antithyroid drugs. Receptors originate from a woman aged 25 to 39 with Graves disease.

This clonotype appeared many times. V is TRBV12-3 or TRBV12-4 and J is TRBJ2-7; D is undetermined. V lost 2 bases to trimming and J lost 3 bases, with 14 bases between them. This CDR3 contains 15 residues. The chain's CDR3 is CASSLRAGVGYEQYF. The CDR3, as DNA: TGTGCCAGCAGTTTACGGGCAGGTGTAGGCTACGAGCAGTACTTC.

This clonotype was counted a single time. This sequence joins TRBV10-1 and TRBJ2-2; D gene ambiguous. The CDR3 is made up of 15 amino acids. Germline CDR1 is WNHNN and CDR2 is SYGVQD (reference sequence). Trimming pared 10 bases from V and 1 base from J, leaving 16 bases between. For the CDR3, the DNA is TGCGCCACCACCGACACGTTTCTGAACACCGGGGAGCTGTTTTTT. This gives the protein CATTDTFLNTGELFF.

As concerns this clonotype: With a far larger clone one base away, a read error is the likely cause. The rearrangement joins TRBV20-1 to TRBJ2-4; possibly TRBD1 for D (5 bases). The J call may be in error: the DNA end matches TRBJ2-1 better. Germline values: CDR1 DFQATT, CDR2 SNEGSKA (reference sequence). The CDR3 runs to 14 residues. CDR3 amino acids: CGVRVLTSSYEQFF. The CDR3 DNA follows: TGCGGTGTCAGGGTACTTACCTCCTCCTACGAGCAGTTCTTC.

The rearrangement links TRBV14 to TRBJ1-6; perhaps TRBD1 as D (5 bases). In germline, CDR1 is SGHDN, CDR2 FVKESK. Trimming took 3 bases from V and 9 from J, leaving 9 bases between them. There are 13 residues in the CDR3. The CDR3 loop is CASSHLDTSPLHF. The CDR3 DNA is TGTGCCAGCAGCCACCTGGACACTTCACCCCTCCACTTT.

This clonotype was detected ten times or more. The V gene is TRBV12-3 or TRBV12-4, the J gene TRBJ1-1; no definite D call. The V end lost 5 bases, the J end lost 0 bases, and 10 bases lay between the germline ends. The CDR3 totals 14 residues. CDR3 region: CASSPSGMNTEAFF. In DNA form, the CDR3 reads TGTGCCAGCAGTCCCAGTGGGATGAACACTGAAGCTTTCTTT.

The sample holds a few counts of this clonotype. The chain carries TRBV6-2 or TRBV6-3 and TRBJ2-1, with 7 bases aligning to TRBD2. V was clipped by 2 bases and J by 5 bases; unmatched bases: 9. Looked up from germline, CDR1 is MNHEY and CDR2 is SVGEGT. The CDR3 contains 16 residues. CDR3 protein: CASSYTGLGFNNEQFF. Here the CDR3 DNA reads TGTGCCAGCAGTTACACAGGACTAGGGTTTAACAATGAGCAGTTCTTC.

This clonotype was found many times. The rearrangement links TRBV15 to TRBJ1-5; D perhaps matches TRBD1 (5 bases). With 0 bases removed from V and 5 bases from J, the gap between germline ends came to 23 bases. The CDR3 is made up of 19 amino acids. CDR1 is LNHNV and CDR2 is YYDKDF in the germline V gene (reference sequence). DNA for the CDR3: TGTGCCACCAGCAGAGATGATGGCGTCCGATACATGGGGGATCAGCCCCAGCATTTT. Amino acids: CATSRDDGVRYMGDQPQHF.

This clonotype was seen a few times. This CDR3 reads CSARGLAGLANTGELFF. CDR3 coding DNA: TGCAGTGCTAGAGGACTAGCGGGATTAGCAAACACCGGGGAGCTGTTTTTT. V and J are TRBV20-1 and TRBJ2-2; 11 bases are shared with TRBD2. Unmatched junction bases numbered 6, after V lost 1 base and J lost 2 bases. This CDR3 is 17 amino acids long. The germline CDR1 and CDR2 sequences are DFQATT and SNEGSKA (reference sequence).

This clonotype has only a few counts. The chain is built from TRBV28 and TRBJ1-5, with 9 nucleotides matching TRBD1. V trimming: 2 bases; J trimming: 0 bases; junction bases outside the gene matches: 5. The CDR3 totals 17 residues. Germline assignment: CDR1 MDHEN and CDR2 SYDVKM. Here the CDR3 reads CASSLTGGGSSNQPQHF. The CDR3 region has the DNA TGTGCCAGCAGTTTAACAGGGGGCGGAAGTAGCAATCAGCCCCAGCATTTT.

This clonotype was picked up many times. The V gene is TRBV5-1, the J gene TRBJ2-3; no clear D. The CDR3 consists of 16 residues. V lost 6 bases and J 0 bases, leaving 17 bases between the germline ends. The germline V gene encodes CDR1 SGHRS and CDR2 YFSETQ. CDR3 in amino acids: CASTYDLWSSTDTQYF. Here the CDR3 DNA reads TGCGCCAGCACCTACGACCTATGGTCTAGCACAGATACGCAGTATTTT.

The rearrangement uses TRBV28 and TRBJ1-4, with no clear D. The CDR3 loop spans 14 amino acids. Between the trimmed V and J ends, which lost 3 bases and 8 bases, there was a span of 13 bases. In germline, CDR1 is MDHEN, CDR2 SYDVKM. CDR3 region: CASSFIQAIEKLFF. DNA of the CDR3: TGTGCCAGCAGTTTCATCCAGGCTATAGAAAAACTGTTTTTT. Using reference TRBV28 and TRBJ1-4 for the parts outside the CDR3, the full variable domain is DVKVTQSSRYLVKRTGEKVFLECVQDMDHENMFWYRQDPGLGLRLIYFSYDVKMKEKGDIPEGYSVSREKKERFSLILESASTNQTSMYLCASSFIQAIEKLFFGSGTQLSVL.

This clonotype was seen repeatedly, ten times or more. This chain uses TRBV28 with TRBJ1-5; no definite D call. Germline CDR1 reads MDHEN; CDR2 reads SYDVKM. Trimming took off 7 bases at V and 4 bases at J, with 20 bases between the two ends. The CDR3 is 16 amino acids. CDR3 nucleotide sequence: TGTGCCAGCACTCGATATTATTTCTCACCTAATCAGCCCCAGCATTTT. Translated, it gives CASTRYYFSPNQPQHF.

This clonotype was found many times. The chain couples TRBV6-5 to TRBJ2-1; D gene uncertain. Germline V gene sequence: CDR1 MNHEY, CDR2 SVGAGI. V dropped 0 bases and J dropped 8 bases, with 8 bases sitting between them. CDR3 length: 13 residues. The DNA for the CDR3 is TGTGCCAGCAGTTACTCATATTTCGATGAGCAGTTCTTC. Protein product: CASSYSYFDEQFF.

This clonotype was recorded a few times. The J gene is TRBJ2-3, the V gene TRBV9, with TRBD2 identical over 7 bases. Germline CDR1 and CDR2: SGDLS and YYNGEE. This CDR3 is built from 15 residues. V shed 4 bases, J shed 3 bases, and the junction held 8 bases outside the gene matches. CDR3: CASSTYGRGTDTQYF. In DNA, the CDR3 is TGTGCCAGCAGCACCTACGGGCGGGGGACAGATACGCAGTATTTT.

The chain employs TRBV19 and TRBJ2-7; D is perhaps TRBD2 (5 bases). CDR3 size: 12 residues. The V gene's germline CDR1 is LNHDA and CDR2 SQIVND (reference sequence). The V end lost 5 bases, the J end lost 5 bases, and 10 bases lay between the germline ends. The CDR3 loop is CASSAGLHEQYF. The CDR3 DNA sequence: TGTGCCAGTAGTGCCGGACTCCACGAGCAGTACTTC. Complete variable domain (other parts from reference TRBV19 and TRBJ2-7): DGGITQSPKYLFRKEGQNVTLSCEQNLNHDAMYWYRQDPGQGLRLIYYSQIVNDFQKGDIAEGYSVSREKKESFPLTVTSAQKNPTAFYLCASSAGLHEQYFGPGTRLTVT.

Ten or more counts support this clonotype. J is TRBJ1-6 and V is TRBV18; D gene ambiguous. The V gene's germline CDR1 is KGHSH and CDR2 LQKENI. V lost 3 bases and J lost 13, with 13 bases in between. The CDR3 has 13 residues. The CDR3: CASSPPGVDPLHF. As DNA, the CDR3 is TGTGCCAGCTCACCCCCCGGGGTAGACCCCCTCCACTTT.